This T cell receptor (beta chain) appears in the sequencing data of a study of blood T cell repertoires in COVID-19. The overall study: Samples of COVID-19 (acute and convalescent) were obtained from the United States, Italy and Spain. T cells, B-cell-depleted T cells, or PBMCs supplied cDNA or gDNA.

Only in-frame clones appear in the TCRdb table, and some are missing; sequencing was by immunoSEQ multiplex PCR. Of some 95,000 clones in the sample, 91% were seen once. Input material: peripheral blood. The TCR sequence derives from a human donor with active COVID-19. The donor label of this sample is uncertain.

The DNA of the CDR3 is TGTGCCAGCAGCCGTAGCCTCCAATCGGGCACTGAAGCTTTCTTT. Its protein product is CASSRSLQSGTEAFF. V usage is TRBV5-6 and J usage is TRBJ1-1; D ambiguous. Germline V gives CDR1 SGHDT, CDR2 YYEEEE. The CDR3 covers 15 residues. V was shortened by 4 bases and J by 4 bases, with 17 bases between the two germline ends.